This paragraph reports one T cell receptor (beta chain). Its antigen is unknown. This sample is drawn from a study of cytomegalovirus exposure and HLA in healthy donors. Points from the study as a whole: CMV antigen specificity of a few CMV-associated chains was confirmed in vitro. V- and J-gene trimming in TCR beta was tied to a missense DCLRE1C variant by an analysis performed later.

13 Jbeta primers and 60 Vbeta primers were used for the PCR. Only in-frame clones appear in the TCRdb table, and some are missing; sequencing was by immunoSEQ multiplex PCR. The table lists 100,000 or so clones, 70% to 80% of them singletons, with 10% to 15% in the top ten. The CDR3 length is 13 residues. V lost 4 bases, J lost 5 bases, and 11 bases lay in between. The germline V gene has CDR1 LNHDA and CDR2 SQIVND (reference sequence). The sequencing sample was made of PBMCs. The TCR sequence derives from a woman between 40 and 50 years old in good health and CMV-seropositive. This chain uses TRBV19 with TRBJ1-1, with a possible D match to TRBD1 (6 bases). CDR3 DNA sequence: TGTGCCAGTAGTACAACTGGACAGACTGAAGCTTTCTTT. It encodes CASSTTGQTEAFF. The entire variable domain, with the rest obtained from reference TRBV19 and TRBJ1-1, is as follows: DGGITQSPKYLFRKEGQNVTLSCEQNLNHDAMYWYRQDPGQGLRLIYYSQIVNDFQKGDIAEGYSVSREKKESFPLTVTSAQKNPTAFYLCASSTTGQTEAFFGQGTRLTVV.